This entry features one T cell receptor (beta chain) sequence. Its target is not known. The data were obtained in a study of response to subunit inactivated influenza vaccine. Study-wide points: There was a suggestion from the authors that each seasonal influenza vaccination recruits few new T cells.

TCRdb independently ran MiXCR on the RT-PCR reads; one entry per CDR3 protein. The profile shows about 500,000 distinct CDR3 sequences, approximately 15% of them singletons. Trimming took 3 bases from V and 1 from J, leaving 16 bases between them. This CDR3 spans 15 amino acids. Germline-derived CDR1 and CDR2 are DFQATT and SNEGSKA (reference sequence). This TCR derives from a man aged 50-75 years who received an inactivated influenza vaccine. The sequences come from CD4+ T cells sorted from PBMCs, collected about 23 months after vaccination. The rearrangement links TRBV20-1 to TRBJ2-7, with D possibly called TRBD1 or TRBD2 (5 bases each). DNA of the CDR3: TGCAGTGCTAGGGAACCGGGACCGAAATCCTACGAGCAGTACTTC. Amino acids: CSAREPGPKSYEQYF.